One and the same sample provided the 21 T cell receptor beta chains below, sequenced in a study of cytomegalovirus exposure and HLA in healthy donors. A multiplex PCR was run with 60 Vbeta primers and 13 Jbeta primers. The protocol was immunoSEQ multiplex PCR, while the TCRdb copy is restricted to in-frame clones and leaves out a portion. This repertoire shows about 110,000 clones, around 70% found once; its top ten account for approximately 11%. Sequencing input: PBMCs. The source is a man aged 35 to 55 in good health and CMV-seropositive.

This clone occurred a few times. V is TRBV18 and J is TRBJ1-4; D gene uncertain. Trimming pared 2 bases from V and 7 bases from J, leaving 8 bases between. CDR1 is KGHSH and CDR2 is LQKENI in the germline V gene. CDR3 length equals 13 residues. The CDR3 coding sequence is TGTGCCAGCTCACCAGGGGAGGGTGAAAAACTGTTTTTT. Its translation: CASSPGEGEKLFF.

This clone was counted between two and nine times. This chain uses TRBV9 with TRBJ2-3; tentative D call: TRBD1 (6 bases). The CDR3 is 15 amino acids. V gave up 0 bases and J gave up 1 base, with 9 bases separating them. Per the germline V gene, CDR1 is SGDLS and CDR2 is YYNGEE. The CDR3 DNA sequence: TGTGCCAGCAGCGTAGTGGCAGGGGGCACAGATACGCAGTATTTT. Its protein is CASSVVAGGTDTQYF.

The V gene is TRBV27, the J gene TRBJ2-7, with 11 positions matching TRBD1. The germline V gene encodes CDR1 MNHEY and CDR2 SMNVEV (reference sequence). V shed 4 bases and J 2 bases; nucleotides not matched to a gene: 1. This CDR3 spans 14 amino acids. CDR3 region: CASSWDRGTYEQYF. The CDR3 DNA reads as TGTGCCAGCAGTTGGGACAGGGGGACCTACGAGCAGTACTTC.

This clone was seen just once. The rearrangement links TRBV4-1 to TRBJ2-1; TRBD2 aligns across 10 bases. V was pared by 8 bases and J by 4 bases, with 2 bases of the junction left unmatched. CDR1 is MGHRA and CDR2 is YSYEKL in the germline V gene. The CDR3 sequence is 13 residues long. CDR3 bases: TGCGCCAGCGATAGCGGGAGGTACAATGAGCAGTTCTTC. Its protein is CASDSGRYNEQFF.

The rearrangement links TRBV7-2 to TRBJ2-7; 8 bases line up with TRBD1. The germline CDR1 and CDR2 sequences are SGHTA and FQGNSA. The trim removed 5 bases at V and 0 bases at J, leaving 6 bases unmatched. The CDR3 loop spans 15 amino acids. The CDR3 protein is CASSLHGQGSYEQYF. The CDR3 DNA reads TGTGCCAGCAGCCTTCACGGACAGGGCTCCTACGAGCAGTACTTC.

This clone turned up a few times. The chain joins TRBV9 to TRBJ1-5; weak D call: TRBD1 (6 bases). Germline assignment: CDR1 SGDLS and CDR2 YYNGEE. The CDR3 totals 14 residues. Trimming removed 4 bases from V and 3 bases from J, with 11 bases in between. CDR3 residues: CASSPGTLNQPQHF. CDR3 DNA: TGTGCCAGCAGCCCCGGGACACTCAATCAGCCCCAGCATTTT.

The chain uses TRBV30 and TRBJ1-2, with TRBD1 as a possible D gene (5 bases). This CDR3 comprises 15 residues. CDR1 is GTSNPN, CDR2 SVGIG, per germline (reference sequence). V lost 4 bases and J lost 5, with 20 bases in between. CDR3: CAWIRGSDALYGYTF. CDR3 bases: TGTGCCTGGATCCGGGGGAGCGATGCTTTATATGGCTACACCTTC.

This clone was recorded only once. J is TRBJ2-1 and V is TRBV7-6, with TRBD2 matching over 10 bases. This CDR3 is built from 17 residues. The J segment lost 7 bases and the V segment lost 4 bases, leaving 13 bases of the junction unmatched. The germline gives CDR1 SGHVS, CDR2 FNYEAQ. The CDR3 spells CASSSPLLAGVTNEQFF. In DNA, the CDR3 is TGTGCCAGCAGCTCCCCCCTCCTAGCGGGAGTTACAAATGAGCAGTTCTTC.

V gene TRBV6-5 combines with J gene TRBJ2-5, with D uncertain. The DNA end lines up better with TRBJ2-7; the J call may be wrong. The CDR3 runs 15 residues. CDR1 is MNHEY, CDR2 SVGAGI, per germline. CDR3 residues: CASSYSNVYLSEQYF. CDR3 sequence (DNA): TGTGCCAGCAGTTACTCGAACGTTTATCTATCCGAGCAGTACTTC.

CDR3 in amino acids: CASSAVDKGGNYEQYF. In nucleotides, the CDR3 is TGTGCCAGCAGCGCCGTGGATAAGGGGGGGAACTACGAGCAGTACTTC. The genes are TRBV13 and TRBJ2-7, with D tentatively TRBD2 (7 bases). Germline V gene data show CDR1 as PRHDT and CDR2 as FYEKMQ (reference sequence). Trimming left V 5 bases short and J 3 bases short, with 20 bases between. CDR3 length: 16 residues.

The rearrangement joins TRBV30 to TRBJ1-3, with TRBD1 matching over 7 bases. This CDR3 contains 13 residues. V lost 3 bases, J lost 2 bases, and 1 base stayed unmatched. CDR1 is GTSNPN, CDR2 SVGIG, per germline (reference sequence). CDR3 protein: CAWRGTAGNTIYF. CDR3 bases: TGTGCCTGGAGGGGGACAGCTGGAAACACCATATATTTT.

The chain joins TRBV5-5 to TRBJ1-1; D gene uncertain. CDR1 is SGHKS, CDR2 YYEKEE, per germline (reference sequence). V lost 4 bases and J 0 bases, leaving 16 bases between the germline ends. This CDR3 has 16 amino acids. Here the CDR3 reads CASSHSRAGVNTEAFF. The CDR3 nucleotides are TGTGCCAGCAGCCATTCGAGGGCAGGCGTGAACACTGAAGCTTTCTTT.

V and J are TRBV30 and TRBJ1-2; tentatively, D is TRBD1 (6 bases). V was trimmed by 8 bases and J by 4 bases, leaving 11 bases between them. Germline-derived CDR1 and CDR2 are GTSNPN and SVGIG (reference sequence). The CDR3 is 11 residues long. The CDR3 loop reads CARVGGYGYTF. The CDR3 coding sequence is TGTGCCCGGGTAGGGGGCTATGGCTACACCTTC.

The gene calls are TRBV6-5 and TRBJ2-2; D may be TRBD2 (6 bases). The CDR3 runs to 14 residues. Germline loops: CDR1 MNHEY, CDR2 SVGAGI. Trimming left V 6 bases short and J 8 bases short, with 16 bases between. The CDR3 bases are TGTGCCAGCAGCCTGGACCCGACTAGGGGGGAGCTGTTTTTT. The encoded protein is CASSLDPTRGELFF.

This chain connects TRBV10-3 to TRBJ1-1; D might be TRBD1 (5 bases). The CDR3 spans 13 residues. V lost 10 bases and J 2 bases, leaving 14 bases between the germline ends. CDR1 is ENHRY and CDR2 is SYGVKD in the germline V gene. CDR3 DNA: TGTGCCACCCACTACGACAGTAACACTGAAGCTTTCTTT. Translation: CATHYDSNTEAFF.

This clone was found a few times. The rearrangement uses TRBV30 and TRBJ2-1; tentatively, D is TRBD1 (6 bases). The germline V and J ends were trimmed by 5 bases and 0 bases, with 11 bases remaining between them. The CDR3 runs to 14 residues. Germline V gives CDR1 GTSNPN, CDR2 SVGIG (reference sequence). The CDR3, as DNA: TGTGCCTGGGATACAGGGAGCTCCTACAATGAGCAGTTCTTC. It is translated as CAWDTGSSYNEQFF.

V gene TRBV6-6 combines with J gene TRBJ1-2, with D tentatively TRBD1 (6 bases). This CDR3 spans 13 amino acids. Trimming removed 5 bases at V and 5 bases at J, with 12 bases between. Germline V lookup: CDR1 MNHNY, CDR2 SVGAGI (reference sequence). The CDR3 sequence is CASSTGQFYGYTF. In DNA, the CDR3 is TGTGCCAGCAGTACCGGACAGTTTTATGGCTACACCTTC.

J is TRBJ2-7 and V is TRBV27; no definite D call. The V end was cut by 4 bases, the J end by 3 bases, with 16 bases between. Germline lookup yields CDR1 MNHEY and CDR2 SMNVEV (reference sequence). This CDR3 has 15 residues. The CDR3 is CASSSSPAALYEQYV. The CDR3 bases are TGTGCCAGCAGTTCTTCCCCGGCGGCACTCTACGAGCAGTACGTC.

This sequence joins TRBV10-1 and TRBJ1-2; D not resolved. The CDR3 extends over 13 amino acids. The germline V gene has CDR1 WNHNN and CDR2 SYGVQD (reference sequence). V was cut by 1 base and J by 2 bases, with 5 bases left in between. CDR3 residues: CASSEYENYGYTF. As DNA, the CDR3 is TGCGCCAGCAGTGAGTACGAGAACTATGGCTACACCTTC.

The chain is built from TRBV5-4 and TRBJ1-1, with D perhaps TRBD1 (5 bases). CDR1 SGHNT and CDR2 YYREEE come from the germline V gene (reference sequence). The CDR3 loop spans 16 amino acids. V was shortened by 0 bases and J by 6 bases, with 18 bases between the two germline ends. The CDR3 region has the DNA TGTGCCAGCAGCTTGGTGGGAGAACTGGGACTCCCTGAAGCTTTCTTT. This encodes CASSLVGELGLPEAFF.

V and J are TRBV6-4 and TRBJ2-3, with 11 bases lining up with TRBD2. The CDR3 is 15 residues long. CDR1 is MRHNA, CDR2 SNTAGT, per germline. The V gene end was trimmed by 0 bases and the J gene end by 4 bases; junction bases not matched to a gene: 0. CDR3 in DNA: TGTGCCAGCAGTGACTCTAGCGGGAGGGCAGATACGCAGTATTTT. Translated: CASSDSSGRADTQYF.